This TCR beta chain stems from a study of HIV-infected children after antiretroviral therapy interruption. The TCR library was built from RNA with a 3' RACE protocol and unique molecular identifiers. TCRdb re-derived calls from the 3' RACE reads in MiXCR, one entry per CDR3 protein. Of 14,000 to 15,000 distinct CDR3 sequences detected, about 3% appear once; the ten largest clones hold around 31%. Looked up from germline, CDR1 is SEHNR and CDR2 is FQNEAQ (reference sequence). The CDR3 spans 12 residues. V was shortened by 5 bases and J by 7 bases, with 9 bases between the two germline ends. Treatment here: PENTA 11 planned treatment interruption arm or continuous ART arm. This clonotype occurred many times.

The material was CD45RO+ CD8+ T cells from PBMCs, pooled from several time points, obtained from a donor given antiretroviral therapy, either interrupted or continuous. As to subset: memory CD8+ CD45RO+ CD45RA- T cells. The chain is built from TRBV7-9 and TRBJ2-1, with no clear D. This clonotype was sampled from a pool of human donors with HIV. This CDR3 is CASSLTDNEQFF. Written as DNA, the CDR3 is TGTGCCAGCAGCCTTACGGATAATGAGCAGTTCTTC.